This record covers a single TCR beta chain. Its target is unknown. The trim removed 4 bases at V and 0 bases at J, leaving 1 base unmatched. The germline CDR1 and CDR2 sequences are SGHRS and YFSETQ. The CDR3 has 14 residues. The data originate from a study of beta chain features in type 1 diabetes. Study-wide background: Cell yields, age and gender were similar between patients and healthy donors.

Every bit of the isolated RNA underwent reverse transcription, so sequencing read expressed TCRB transcripts. The repertoire was sequenced with immunoSEQ multiplex PCR; TCRdb's copy has only in-frame clones and lacks some. Counted here are around 280,000 clones, 8% occurring once; the ten biggest clones make up approximately 1%. Study-level results: High TCR expression in some cells could lead to their over-representation in cDNA sequencing. Any PCR bias toward short templates would affect both groups alike.

The source is a woman between 18 and 29 years old in good health. Sequencing used central memory CD4+ T cells from blood. The chain carries TRBV5-1 and TRBJ2-1, with TRBD2 identical over 7 bases. The CDR3 DNA reads TGCGCCAGCAGCCTAGCGGACTCCTACAATGAGCAGTTCTTC. This translates into CASSLADSYNEQFF.